This T cell receptor beta chain stems from a study of blood T cell repertoires in COVID-19. In the study overall: COVID-19 samples collected from the United States, Italy and Spain covered acute and convalescent phases. T cells, B-cell-depleted T cells, or PBMCs provided the cDNA or gDNA that served as material.

Trimming removed 4 bases at V and 3 bases at J, with 12 bases between. The V gene's germline CDR1 is SQVTM and CDR2 ANQGSEA. The CDR3 runs 13 residues. Clones were read by immunoSEQ multiplex PCR, and TCRdb kept only the in-frame ones, dropping some. The repertoire consists of 100,000 to 150,000 clones, with around nine tenths occurring once and the leading ten covering approximately 10%. The sequenced sample was peripheral blood. The clonotype was recovered from a woman between 65 and 79 years old with COVID-19, enrolled during active disease. The V call is TRBV29-1, the J call TRBJ1-2; D is uncertain. This CDR3 is CSVGLGADYGYTF. DNA for the CDR3: TGCAGCGTTGGGCTGGGAGCGGACTATGGCTACACCTTC.